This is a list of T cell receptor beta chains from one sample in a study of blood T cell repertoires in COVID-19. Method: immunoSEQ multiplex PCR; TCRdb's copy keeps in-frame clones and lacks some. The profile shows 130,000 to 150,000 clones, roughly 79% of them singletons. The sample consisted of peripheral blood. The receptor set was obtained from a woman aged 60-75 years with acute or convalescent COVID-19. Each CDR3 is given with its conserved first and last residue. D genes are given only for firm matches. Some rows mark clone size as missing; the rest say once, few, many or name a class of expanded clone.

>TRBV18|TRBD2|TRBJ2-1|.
TGTGCCAGCTCACTCCGGACTAGCGGTTATTCCTACAATGAGCAGTTCTTC
CASSLRTSGYSYNEQFF
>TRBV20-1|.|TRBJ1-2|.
TGCAGTGCTAAGCTCCTCAACAGGGCAGCCTTC
CSAKLLNRAAF
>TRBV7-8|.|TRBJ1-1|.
TGTGCCAGCAGTTTTGGGAGGGGTTTAACTGAAGCTTTCTTT
CASSFGRGLTEAFF
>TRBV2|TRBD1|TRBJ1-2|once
TGTGCCAGCAGTGATTGGTGGGACAGTTATATCACCTTC
CASSDWWDSYITF
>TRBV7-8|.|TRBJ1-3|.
TGTGCCAGCAGCTTAGGACAGCGAACTGGAAACACCATATATTTT
CASSLGQRTGNTIYF
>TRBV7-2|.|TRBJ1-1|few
TGTGCCAGCAGTACTCACCCAGGGCTGGACACTGAAGCTTTCTTT
CASSTHPGLDTEAFF
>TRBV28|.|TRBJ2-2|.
TGTGCCAGCAGCCGAACGGGACTGGGGAACACCGGGGAGCTGTTTTTT
CASSRTGLGNTGELFF
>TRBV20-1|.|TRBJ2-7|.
TGCAGTGCTACCGAGTCCTACGAGCAGTACTTC
CSATESYEQYF
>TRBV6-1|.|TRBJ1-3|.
TGTGCCAGCAGTGAAGCGCTGGGCAGGGGATATGGAAACACCATATATTTT
CASSEALGRGYGNTIYF
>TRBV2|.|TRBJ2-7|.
TGTGCCAGTGCTATTCAGGGGGGACACACCTACGAGCAGTACTTC
CASAIQGGHTYEQYF
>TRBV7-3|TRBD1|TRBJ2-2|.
TGTGCCAGCAGCCTTCGGACAGGGAAGCACACCGGGGAGCTGTTTTTT
CASSLRTGKHTGELFF
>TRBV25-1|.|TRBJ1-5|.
TGTGCCAGCAGTGAGGTCAGGGTTGGGCAGCCCCAGCATTTT
CASSEVRVGQPQHF
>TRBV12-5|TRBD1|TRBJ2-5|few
TGTGCTAGTGGTATGACAGGGTGGGAGACCCAGTACTTC
CASGMTGWETQYF
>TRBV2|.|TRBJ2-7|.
TGTGCCATCTCGGAAGGGGTCTACGAGCAGTACTTC
CAISEGVYEQYF
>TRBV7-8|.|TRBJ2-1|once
TGTGCCAGCAGCTTAGGAGGAACAGGCCTAAGCTCCTACAATGAGCAGTTCTTC
CASSLGGTGLSSYNEQFF
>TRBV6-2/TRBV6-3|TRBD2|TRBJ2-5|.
TGTGCCAGCAGTTGGGCTAGCGGGGTTCAAGAGACCCAGTACTTC
CASSWASGVQETQYF